This T cell receptor (beta chain) was sequenced during a study of CD8+CD57+ T cells in acquired aplastic anemia. About the research overall: Sorted cells (CD4+ and CD8+) yielded DNA amounts that averaged approximately 3.1 ug.

The CDR3 is made up of 15 amino acids. The germline V gene encodes CDR1 SGHTA and CDR2 FQGTGA. V dropped 5 bases and J dropped 0 bases, with 11 bases sitting between them. Findings and limits, study-wide: A set of approximately 29 CD8+ CDR3 sequences was shared between patients and controls, and these sequences appeared highly expressed in patients. In CD8+ cells, Simpson's diversity showed no significant difference between patients and controls.

Concerning this clonotype itself: Its antigen is not known.

CDR3 and TCR beta VDJ profiling relied on a genomic DNA template. One entry per CDR3 protein, called by TCRdb with MiXCR from the reads. The sample contains under 350,000 distinct CDR3 sequences, under 60% of which appear only once. The patients chosen for sequencing had shown expansion of CD8+CD57+ cells (detected by flow cytometry). By the time of blood sampling, patients had still received no therapy. The sample was sorted CD4+, CD8+, or CD8+CD57+ T cells (not recorded which) from PBMCs. The V and J genes are TRBV7-3 and TRBJ2-1, with D possibly TRBD2 on 5 matching bases. The receptor's source is a human donor with aplastic anemia. CDR3 sequence reads: CASSAERYSYNEQFF. The CDR3 region has the DNA TGTGCCAGCAGCGCCGAGCGGTACTCCTACAATGAGCAGTTCTTC.